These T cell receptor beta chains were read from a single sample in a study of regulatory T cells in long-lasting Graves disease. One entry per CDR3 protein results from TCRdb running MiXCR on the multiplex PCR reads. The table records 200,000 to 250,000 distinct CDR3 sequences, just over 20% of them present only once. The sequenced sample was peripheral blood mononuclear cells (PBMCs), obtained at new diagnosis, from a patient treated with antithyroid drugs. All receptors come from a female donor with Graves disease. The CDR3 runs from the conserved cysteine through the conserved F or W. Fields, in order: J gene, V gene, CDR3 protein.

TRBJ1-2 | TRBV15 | CATSRRDHGYTF
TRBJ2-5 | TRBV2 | CARSGTGSGETQYF
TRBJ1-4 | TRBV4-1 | CASSQYRGQGTNEKLFF
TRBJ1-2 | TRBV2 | CASSGPGQLYGYTF
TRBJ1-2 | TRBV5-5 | CASSRGGGYGYTF
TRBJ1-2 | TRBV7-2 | CASSPSDITDYGYTF
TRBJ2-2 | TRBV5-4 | CASSRTGGTGELFF
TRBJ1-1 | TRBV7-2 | CASSRLTNTEAFF
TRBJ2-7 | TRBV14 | CASSQVGQTPYEQYF
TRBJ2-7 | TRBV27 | CASSTKRDRGPYEQYF
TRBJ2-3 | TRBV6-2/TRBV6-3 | CASSEVLRPDTQYF
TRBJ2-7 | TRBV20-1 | CSARDQFASGTSGVYEQYF
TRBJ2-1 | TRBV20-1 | CSARLAGAYNEQFF
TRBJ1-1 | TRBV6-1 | CASNSEYRTEAFF
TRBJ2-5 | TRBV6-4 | CASSESGQETQYF
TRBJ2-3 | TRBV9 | CASSVGGGNGTDTQYF
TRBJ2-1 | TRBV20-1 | CSATRYNGYYNEQFF
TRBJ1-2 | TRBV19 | CASSFQTGGVYGYTF
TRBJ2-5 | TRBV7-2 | CASSAGLDGTQYF
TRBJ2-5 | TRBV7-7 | CASSSPSVSETQYF
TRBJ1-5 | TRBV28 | CASSPATVNQPQHF
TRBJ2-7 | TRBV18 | CASSPPLTGHVAYEQYF
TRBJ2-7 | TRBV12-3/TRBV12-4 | CASRTGSQGEQYF
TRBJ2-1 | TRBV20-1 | CSARDLQRPNYNEQFF
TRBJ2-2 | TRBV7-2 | CASSLTMANTGELFF
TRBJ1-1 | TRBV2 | CASSVVNTEAFF
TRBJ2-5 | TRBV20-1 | CSARNFAGGLQETQYF
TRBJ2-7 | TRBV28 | CATQEPNTGIYEQYF
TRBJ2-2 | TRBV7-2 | CASSFVGGGGVTGELFF
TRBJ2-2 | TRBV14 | CASSPSIGLAGNTGELFF
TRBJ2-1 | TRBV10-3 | CAISGREGNEQFF
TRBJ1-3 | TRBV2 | CASRGGVEAGNTIYF
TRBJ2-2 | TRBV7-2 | CASSLGTVGELFF
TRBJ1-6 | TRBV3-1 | CASSQGTYNSPLHF
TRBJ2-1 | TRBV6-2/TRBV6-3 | CASSELYNEQFF
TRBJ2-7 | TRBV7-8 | CASSLEVGPYEQYF
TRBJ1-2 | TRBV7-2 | CASSLELASGDGYGYTF
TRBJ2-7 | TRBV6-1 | CASSRDRGAYEQYF
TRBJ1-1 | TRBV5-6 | CASRQTGSPGDEAFF
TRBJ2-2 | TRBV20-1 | CSARPTRGTGELFF
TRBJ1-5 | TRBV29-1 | CSVAGGINQPQHF
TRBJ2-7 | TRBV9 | CASSVETGGTYEQYF
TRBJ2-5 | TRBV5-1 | CASSSPTGETQYF
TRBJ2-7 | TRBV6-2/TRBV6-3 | CREGLGAYEQYF
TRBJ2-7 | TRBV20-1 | CSAREGAREQYF
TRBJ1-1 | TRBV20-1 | CSARDLRTGTTEAFF
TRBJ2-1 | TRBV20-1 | CSAQTTDRNYNEQFF
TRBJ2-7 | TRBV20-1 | CSARAVVGGVRPYEQYF
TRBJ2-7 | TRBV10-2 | CASTGRGLAGGAEQYF
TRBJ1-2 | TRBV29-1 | CSVLQLRTNYTF
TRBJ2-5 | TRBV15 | CATAGTLKAETQYF
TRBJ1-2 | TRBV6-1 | CASSNGQGDYGYTF
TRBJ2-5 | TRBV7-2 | CASSPFTGSQETQYF
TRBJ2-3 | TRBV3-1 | CASSLTTSGNTDTQYF
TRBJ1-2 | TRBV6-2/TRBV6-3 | CATLFNYGYTF
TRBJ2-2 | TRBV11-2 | CASSLNGGAGELFF
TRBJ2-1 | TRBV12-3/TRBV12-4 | CASSLSGLAGGPGNEQFF
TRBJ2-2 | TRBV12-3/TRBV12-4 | CASSPAGTPGELFF
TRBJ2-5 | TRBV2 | CASIQGADETQYF
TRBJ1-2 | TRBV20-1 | CSARRGQEANYGYTF